Shown below are 32 T cell receptor beta chains from a single sample sequenced in a study of cytomegalovirus exposure and HLA in healthy donors. Vbeta (60) and Jbeta (13) primers were used in the PCR. Repertoires were generated with immunoSEQ multiplex PCR, while TCRdb's copy carries only in-frame clones and drops some. The repertoire has 90,000 to 120,000 clones, 75% to 85% of them found once; the top ten carry 3.5% to 5%. Sequencing was done on a sample of PBMCs. The receptors were gathered from a female donor in good health and CMV-seropositive.

V gene TRBV5-8 combines with J gene TRBJ1-1; D not certain. This CDR3 is built from 13 residues. Germline assignment: CDR1 SGHTS and CDR2 YDEGEE. Trimming removed 6 bases at V and 5 bases at J, with 14 bases between. The DNA for the CDR3 is TGTGCCAGCACCAAATTCGCGGGGACTGAAGCTTTCTTT. Amino acid sequence: CASTKFAGTEAFF.

This chain links TRBV5-1 with TRBJ1-6, with TRBD1 matching over 9 bases. Looked up from germline, CDR1 is SGHRS and CDR2 is YFSETQ. This CDR3 contains 16 residues. Trimming removed 0 bases from V and 5 bases from J; junction bases left unmatched: 3. The CDR3 region is CASSLGTGEDNSPLHF. The CDR3, as DNA: TGCGCCAGCAGCTTGGGGACAGGGGAGGATAATTCACCCCTCCACTTT.

The V gene is TRBV5-4, the J gene TRBJ2-3, with a possible D match to TRBD2 (5 bases). The germline gives CDR1 SGHNT, CDR2 YYREEE (reference sequence). V was pared by 0 bases and J by 1 base, with 9 bases between. This CDR3 has 15 residues. The CDR3 bases are TGTGCCAGCAGCTTGGGAGACTACCGCACAGATACGCAGTATTTT. It codes for CASSLGDYRTDTQYF.

The chain joins TRBV7-9 to TRBJ1-4; TRBD1 is a possible D gene (5 bases). The V and J ends lost 5 bases and 8 bases respectively, with 15 bases between them. CDR1 SEHNR and CDR2 FQNEAQ come from the germline V gene (reference sequence). The CDR3 is 14 amino acids. The CDR3 bases are TGTGCCAGCAGCCTAGAGGGGCGCTGGGAAAAACTGTTTTTT. Protein: CASSLEGRWEKLFF.

The chain is built from TRBV29-1 and TRBJ2-7, with D perhaps matching TRBD2 (7 bases). Germline V gene lookup returns CDR1 SQVTM and CDR2 ANQGSEA. The V end was cut by 2 bases, the J end by 6 bases, with 11 bases between. The CDR3 covers 12 residues. CDR3 nucleotide sequence: TGCAGCGTTGAAAGGGGGGGACCCGAGCAGTACTTC. Translated: CSVERGGPEQYF.

A single count supports this clone. This chain uses TRBV19 with TRBJ2-2, with D unresolved. In germline, CDR1 is LNHDA, CDR2 SQIVND (reference sequence). V was shortened by 3 bases and J by 4 bases, with 12 bases between the two germline ends. The CDR3 consists of 15 residues. The CDR3 sequence is CASSILSSLTGELFF. The CDR3 DNA is TGTGCCAGTAGTATTCTATCCTCCCTCACCGGGGAGCTGTTTTTT.

The V and J genes are TRBV6-5 and TRBJ2-7, with a possible D match to TRBD1 (6 bases). CDR1 MNHEY and CDR2 SVGAGI come from the germline V gene. V lost 6 bases to trimming and J lost 3 bases, with 18 bases between them. The CDR3 covers 15 residues. CDR3 residues: CASSPRQVSGYEQYF. CDR3 nucleotides: TGTGCCAGCAGCCCCCGACAGGTCAGCGGCTACGAGCAGTACTTC.

CDR3 sequence: CASSSTGTGGQPQHF. Written as DNA, the CDR3 is TGTGCCAGCAGCTCCACCGGGACAGGAGGTCAGCCCCAGCATTTT. The chain carries TRBV5-5 and TRBJ1-5; the match to TRBD1 covers 8 bases. This CDR3 spans 15 amino acids. V shed 3 bases and J 6 bases; nucleotides not matched to a gene: 8. CDR1 is SGHKS and CDR2 is YYEKEE in the germline V gene (reference sequence).

The gene calls are TRBV6-6 and TRBJ2-3, with D unclear. The germline V gene has CDR1 MNHNY and CDR2 SVGAGI (reference sequence). Trimming stripped 7 bases from V and 0 bases from J, with 14 bases between. The CDR3 totals 15 residues. In nucleotides, the CDR3 is TGTGCCAGCACCGTAGATCTTGCTAGCACAGATACGCAGTATTTT. It is translated as CASTVDLASTDTQYF.

The chain uses TRBV6-6 and TRBJ1-5; D is undetermined. V was trimmed by 5 bases and J by 7 bases, leaving 15 bases between them. This CDR3 has 14 residues. CDR1 is MNHNY and CDR2 is SVGAGI in the germline V gene (reference sequence). CDR3 sequence reads: CASSNRQGRQPQHF. In nucleotides, the CDR3 is TGTGCCAGCAGTAACAGACAAGGGAGGCAGCCCCAGCATTTT.

This clone was picked up one time. The CDR3 sequence: CASSIGTSGSAVEQYF. DNA of the CDR3: TGTGCCAGTAGTATCGGGACTAGCGGGAGTGCGGTTGAGCAGTACTTC. The chain recombines TRBV19 with TRBJ2-7, with TRBD2 matching over 14 bases. The V and J ends lost 3 bases and 7 bases, in that order; junction bases with no gene match: 8. The CDR3 is made up of 16 amino acids. Germline assignment: CDR1 LNHDA and CDR2 SQIVND (reference sequence).

This clone appeared a few times. V usage is TRBV7-2 and J usage is TRBJ1-1, with unresolved D. The V and J ends lost 2 bases and 1 base respectively, with 5 bases between them. The length of the CDR3 is 13 residues. The germline CDR1 and CDR2 sequences are SGHTA and FQGNSA. The CDR3 region has the DNA TGTGCCAGCAGCTTACAACAGAACACTGAAGCTTTCTTT. Amino acids: CASSLQQNTEAFF.

Only a few counts were recorded for this clone. The gene calls are TRBV29-1 and TRBJ2-5; no reliable D call. Trimming removed 1 base at V and 2 bases at J, with 8 bases between. The CDR3 has 13 amino acids. The germline V gene encodes CDR1 SQVTM and CDR2 ANQGSEA. As DNA, the CDR3 is TGCAGCGTTGAAGGCTCTAGACAAGAGACCCAGTACTTC. It specifies CSVEGSRQETQYF.

The chain couples TRBV7-2 to TRBJ1-6; D gene ambiguous. CDR3 length: 14 amino acids. Germline V gene data show CDR1 as SGHTA and CDR2 as FQGNSA. The germline V and J ends were trimmed by 2 bases and 9 bases, with 11 bases remaining between them. The DNA for the CDR3 is TGTGCCAGCAGCTTACCGGGTTCCTTTTCACCCCTCCACTTT. This gives the protein CASSLPGSFSPLHF.

This chain links TRBV2 with TRBJ2-2; 11 positions agree with TRBD2. The CDR3 contains 16 residues. V was pared by 4 bases and J by 4 bases, with 5 bases of the junction left unmatched. Per germline, CDR1 SNHLY and CDR2 FYNNEI. CDR3 DNA: TGTGCCAGCAGTGTAATAGCGGGGGGGCTCACCGGGGAGCTGTTTTTT. Encoded protein: CASSVIAGGLTGELFF. The whole variable domain, filled in from reference TRBV2 and TRBJ2-2, reads EPEVTQTPSHQVTQMGQEVILRCVPISNHLYFYWYRQILGQKVEFLVSFYNNEISEKSEIFDDQFSVERPDGSNFTLKIRSTKLEDSAMYFCASSVIAGGLTGELFFGEGSRLTVL.

The J gene is TRBJ2-7, the V gene TRBV7-6, with D possibly matching TRBD1 (5 bases). With 4 bases removed from V and 3 bases from J, the gap between germline ends came to 10 bases. The V gene's germline CDR1 is SGHVS and CDR2 FNYEAQ. The CDR3 is 13 residues long. In nucleotides, the CDR3 is TGTGCCAGCAGCTCGACAGAGAACTACGAGCAGTACTTC. It yields the protein CASSSTENYEQYF.

The chain employs TRBV2 and TRBJ2-7; TRBD2 matches 10 bases. CDR1 and CDR2 (germline): SNHLY, FYNNEI. V lost 3 bases to trimming and J lost 3 bases; unmatched junction nucleotides: 17. CDR3 length equals 19 residues. The CDR3 sequence: CASSDLTGASGRGDYEQYF. CDR3 in DNA: TGTGCCAGCAGTGACCTCACAGGGGCTAGCGGGAGAGGGGACTACGAGCAGTACTTC.

The chain uses TRBV4-3 and TRBJ2-7; 9 nucleotides line up with TRBD1. V shed 0 bases, J shed 4 bases, and the junction held 1 base outside the gene matches. CDR1 and CDR2 from the germline V gene are LGHNA and YSLEER. The CDR3 length is 14 residues. CDR3 nucleotide sequence: TGCGCCAGCAGCCAAGAGGACAGGGGTTACGAGCAGTACTTC. As protein: CASSQEDRGYEQYF.

The chain carries TRBV5-6 and TRBJ1-2; 9 positions agree with TRBD1. V trimming: 4 bases; J trimming: 6 bases; junction bases outside the gene matches: 10. The CDR3 is 15 residues long. Germline values: CDR1 SGHDT, CDR2 YYEEEE. As DNA, the CDR3 is TGTGCCAGCAGCCAATGGACAGGGGAAGGAGATGGCTACACCTTC. This gives the protein CASSQWTGEGDGYTF.

The J gene is TRBJ2-7, the V gene TRBV2; D may be TRBD2 (6 bases). CDR3 length: 15 amino acids. V lost 6 bases and J 0 bases, leaving 15 bases between the germline ends. The germline CDR1 and CDR2 sequences are SNHLY and FYNNEI. The CDR3 bases are TGTGCCAGCAGGCCGCGTGCGGGATCCTCCTACGAGCAGTACTTC. It codes for CASRPRAGSSYEQYF.

The chain recombines TRBV7-2 with TRBJ2-3; TRBD2 is a possible D gene (6 bases). With 4 bases removed from V and 5 bases from J, the gap between germline ends came to 10 bases. This CDR3 is 13 amino acids long. Germline assignment: CDR1 SGHTA and CDR2 FQGNSA. CDR3 region: CASSSDGRDTQYF. The CDR3, as DNA: TGTGCCAGCAGCTCAGACGGGAGAGATACGCAGTATTTT.

CDR3 nucleotide sequence: TGCGCCAGCAGCCAAGAGCGGGCAGTCTCTGGAAACACCATATATTTT. Protein product: CASSQERAVSGNTIYF. The chain employs TRBV4-1 and TRBJ1-3; D is unresolved. The CDR3 contains 16 residues. The germline CDR1 and CDR2 sequences are MGHRA and YSYEKL. V was trimmed by 0 bases and J by 0 bases, leaving 9 bases between them.

V is TRBV7-9 and J is TRBJ2-5; no firm D call. V was trimmed by 2 bases and J by 1 base, leaving 11 bases between them. Germline V lookup: CDR1 SEHNR, CDR2 FQNEAQ (reference sequence). This CDR3 contains 15 residues. For the CDR3, the DNA is TGTGCCAGCAGCTTATTGTTGGCAACCCAAGAGACCCAGTACTTC. Its protein is CASSLLLATQETQYF.

The gene calls are TRBV5-4 and TRBJ2-7; tentatively, D is TRBD2 (6 bases). The CDR3 is 15 residues long. CDR1 and CDR2 (germline): SGHNT, YYREEE (reference sequence). Trimming took off 5 bases at V and 0 bases at J, with 15 bases between the two ends. Here the CDR3 DNA reads TGTGCCAGCAGGACGCTTGGCGGGGACTCCTACGAGCAGTACTTC. Amino acids: CASRTLGGDSYEQYF.

This sequence joins TRBV5-1 and TRBJ1-4; tentative D call: TRBD1 (5 bases). The CDR3 runs 12 residues. The germline gives CDR1 SGHRS, CDR2 YFSETQ. Trimming removed 0 bases from V and 12 bases from J, with 9 bases in between. In DNA form, the CDR3 reads TGCGCCAGCAGCTTGGCCGGGGGGGAACTGTTTTTT. Translating it yields CASSLAGGELFF.

This chain uses TRBV11-2 with TRBJ2-2; TRBD2 matches 9 bases. The length of the CDR3 is 18 residues. Trimming removed 1 base from V and 1 base from J; junction bases left unmatched: 7. CDR1 is SGHAT and CDR2 is FQNNGV in the germline V gene. This CDR3 reads CASSLAKREARNTGELFF. The CDR3, as DNA: TGTGCCAGCAGCTTAGCAAAGCGGGAGGCCAGGAACACCGGGGAGCTGTTTTTT.

This clone was counted between two and nine times. This sequence joins TRBV15 and TRBJ1-1; TRBD1 aligns across 8 bases. Per germline, CDR1 LNHNV and CDR2 YYDKDF (reference sequence). V lost 9 bases to trimming and J lost 10 bases; unmatched junction nucleotides: 10. The CDR3 sequence is 12 residues long. In DNA, the CDR3 is TGTGCCACGCTTCAGGGGGCGCCGACAGCTTTCTTT. This gives the protein CATLQGAPTAFF.

The CDR3 spells CASSRGQLQETQYF. The CDR3 DNA reads as TGTGCCAGCAGCCGTGGACAGCTCCAAGAGACCCAGTACTTC. This chain links TRBV27 with TRBJ2-5, with a possible D match to TRBD1 (6 bases). Germline V gene data show CDR1 as MNHEY and CDR2 as SMNVEV (reference sequence). Trimming removed 6 bases at V and 1 base at J, with 12 bases between. The CDR3 consists of 14 residues.

The chain's CDR3 is CASSPRGSGYGYTF. In DNA, the CDR3 is TGTGCCAGCAGCCCCAGGGGGAGTGGGTATGGCTACACCTTC. The V and J genes are TRBV6-6 and TRBJ1-2; the match to TRBD1 covers 7 bases. CDR3 length: 14 residues. Germline V gene lookup returns CDR1 MNHNY and CDR2 SVGAGI (reference sequence). Unmatched junction bases numbered 9, after V lost 6 bases and J lost 5 bases.

This chain connects TRBV15 to TRBJ1-4; 7 nucleotides align to TRBD1. CDR3 length: 16 amino acids. Germline loops: CDR1 LNHNV, CDR2 YYDKDF (reference sequence). Unmatched junction bases numbered 5, after V lost 0 bases and J lost 4 bases. The CDR3 sequence is CATSREPGQFNEKLFF. Written as DNA, the CDR3 is TGTGCCACCAGCAGAGAGCCGGGACAGTTTAATGAAAAACTGTTTTTT.

The rearrangement uses TRBV18 and TRBJ2-6; TRBD2 might be the D (6 bases). Germline CDR1 and CDR2: KGHSH and LQKENI. With 2 bases removed from V and 0 bases from J, the gap between germline ends came to 23 bases. This CDR3 is built from 21 residues. The CDR3 loop is CASSPGLIGTPSRSGANVLTF. The CDR3 bases are TGTGCCAGCTCACCAGGACTAATCGGGACTCCAAGTCGCTCTGGGGCCAACGTCCTGACTTTC.

The chain joins TRBV12-1 to TRBJ1-6; the DNA was not used to check the table's D call, TRBD1. TRBV12-1 is a pseudogene segment. There are 18 residues in the CDR3. The CDR3 loop is CASSTRYRGQTYNSPLHF. The CDR3 DNA sequence: TGTGCCAGCAGCACCCGATACAGGGGGCAGACCTATAATTCACCCCTCCACTTT.